This T cell receptor (beta chain) was identified during a study of lymphopenia after photon versus proton radiotherapy. Regarding the study as a whole: Under photons, naive T cells and diversity fell while effector/memory populations rose.

With respect to this clone: Its antigen remains unidentified.

TCRdb's table, derived via immunoSEQ multiplex PCR, lists solely in-frame clones and lacks some. The top ten clones hold around a sixth of a sample with roughly 5,100 clones, around nine tenths of them seen once. This specimen consisted of peripheral blood, obtained from a patient treated with photon-based radiotherapy. This receptor was identified in a young man with gastric cancer.

The CDR3 bases are TGCGCCAGGGCGATAGCGGGGGCGAACACCGGGGAGCTGTTTTTT. This encodes CARAIAGANTGELFF. The chain couples TRBV23-1 to TRBJ2-2, with 9 bases matching TRBD2. TRBV23-1 is recorded as an ORF, its role being uncertain. CDR3 length equals 15 residues. J lost 0 bases, V lost 9 bases, and 5 bases had no gene match.